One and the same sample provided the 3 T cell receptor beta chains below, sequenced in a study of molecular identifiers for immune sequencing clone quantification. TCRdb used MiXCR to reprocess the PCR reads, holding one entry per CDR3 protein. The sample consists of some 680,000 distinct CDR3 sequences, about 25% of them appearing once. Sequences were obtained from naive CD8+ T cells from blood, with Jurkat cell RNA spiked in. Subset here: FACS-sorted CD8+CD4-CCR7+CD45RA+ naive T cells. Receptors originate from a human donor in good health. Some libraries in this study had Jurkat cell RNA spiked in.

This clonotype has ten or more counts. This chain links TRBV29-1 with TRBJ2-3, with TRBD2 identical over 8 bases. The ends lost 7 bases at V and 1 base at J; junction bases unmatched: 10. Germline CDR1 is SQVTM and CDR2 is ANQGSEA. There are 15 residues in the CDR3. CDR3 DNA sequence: TGCAGCGCAAACCTTCCCGGGGGGGGCACAGATACGCAGTATTTT. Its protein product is CSANLPGGGTDTQYF.

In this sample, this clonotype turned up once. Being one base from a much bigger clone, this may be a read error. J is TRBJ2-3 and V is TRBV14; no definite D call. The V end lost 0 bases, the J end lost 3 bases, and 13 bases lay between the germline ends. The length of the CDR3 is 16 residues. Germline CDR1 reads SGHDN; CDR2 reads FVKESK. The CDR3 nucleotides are TGTGCCAGCAGCCAAGAAAGAGCCGCTAGGACAGATACGCAGTATTTT. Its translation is CASSQERAARTDTQYF.

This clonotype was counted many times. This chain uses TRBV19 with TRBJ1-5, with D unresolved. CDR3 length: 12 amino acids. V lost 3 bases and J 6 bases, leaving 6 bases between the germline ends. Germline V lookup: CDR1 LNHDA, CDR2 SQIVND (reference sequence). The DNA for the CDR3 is TGTGCCAGTAGTATTCAGCTTCAGCCCCAGCATTTT. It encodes CASSIQLQPQHF.